This T cell receptor (beta chain) was sequenced in a study of T cell repertoires in ileal Crohn's disease. Study at large: Surgery for a complication: stricturing in roughly 61%, penetrating in approximately 39%.

There are 15 residues in the CDR3. The V segment lost 7 bases and the J segment 7 bases; nucleotides outside the gene matches: 12. Germline V gene data show CDR1 as SGHTA and CDR2 as FQGNSA. Only in-frame clones appear in the TCRdb table, and some are missing; sequencing was by immunoSEQ multiplex PCR. The sample yields roughly 4,200 clones, under 85% seen once. This clone was picked up a small number of times. Indicated time point: inflamed ileum from the surgical specimen. The source is an adult with Crohn's disease. The specimen sequenced was ileal tissue. V is TRBV7-2 and J is TRBJ1-1; 10 bases map to TRBD1. The CDR3 reads CASNIKGTGDIEAFF. The CDR3 bases are TGTGCCAGCAATATTAAAGGGACAGGGGATATTGAAGCTTTCTTT.